This TCR beta chain was retrieved from a study of post-analysis software for immune sequencing data. Study as a whole: Included courses were relapsing-remitting and secondary progressive multiple sclerosis; progressive-relapsing multiple sclerosis was also included.

cDNA libraries for TCR beta contained unique molecular identifiers. T cells numbering roughly 0.9 to 11 million gave rise to around 460,000 cDNA molecules. Each CDR3 protein gets one entry after TCRdb re-called the PCR reads with MiXCR. The top ten clones hold more than 0.45% of a sample with hundreds of thousands of distinct CDR3 sequences, roughly 27% of them seen once. Points from the study as a whole: About 5 TRBV segments (TRBV5-6, TRBV5-1 and TRBV20-1 among them) occurred more frequently in patients than in controls. Normalized Chao1 diversity in multiple sclerosis patients fell significantly below that of controls. The authors found that F measure strongly co-clustered same-batch samples.

This CDR3 spans 19 amino acids. V was pared by 5 bases and J by 0 bases, with 20 bases between. Looked up from germline, CDR1 is LGHNA and CDR2 is YNFKEQ. Turning to this clonotype: No antigen is known for it.

The sequence was obtained from a girl aged 10 to 17 with multiple sclerosis. Sequences were obtained from blood. This rearrangement joins TRBV4-2 to TRBJ1-6, with D uncertain. This chain's CDR3 is CASSSRIVPGSSYNSPLHF. CDR3 in DNA: TGTGCCAGCAGCTCTCGGATTGTGCCCGGGAGCTCCTATAATTCACCCCTCCACTTT.